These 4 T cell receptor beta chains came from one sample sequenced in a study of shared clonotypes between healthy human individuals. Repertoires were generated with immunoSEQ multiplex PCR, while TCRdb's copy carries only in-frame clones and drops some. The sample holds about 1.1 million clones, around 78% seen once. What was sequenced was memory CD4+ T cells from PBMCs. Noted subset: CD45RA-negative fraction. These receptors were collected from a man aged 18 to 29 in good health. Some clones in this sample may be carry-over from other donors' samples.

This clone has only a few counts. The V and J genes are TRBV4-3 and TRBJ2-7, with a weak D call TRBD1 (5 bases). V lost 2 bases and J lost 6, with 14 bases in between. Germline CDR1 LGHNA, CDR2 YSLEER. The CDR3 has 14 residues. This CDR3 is CASSQRSQGGEQYF. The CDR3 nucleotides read TGCGCCAGCAGCCAAAGGTCGCAGGGTGGCGAGCAGTACTTC.

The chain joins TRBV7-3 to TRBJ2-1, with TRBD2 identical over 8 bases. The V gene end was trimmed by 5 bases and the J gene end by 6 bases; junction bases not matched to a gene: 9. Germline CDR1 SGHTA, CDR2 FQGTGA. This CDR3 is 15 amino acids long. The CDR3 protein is CASSEGLVGANEQFF. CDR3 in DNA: TGTGCCAGCAGCGAGGGACTAGTAGGGGCCAATGAGCAGTTCTTC.

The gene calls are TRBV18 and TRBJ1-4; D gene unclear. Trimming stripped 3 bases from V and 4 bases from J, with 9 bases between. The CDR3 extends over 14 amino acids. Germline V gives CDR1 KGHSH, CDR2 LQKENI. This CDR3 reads CASSPPAINEKLFF. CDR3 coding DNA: TGTGCCAGCTCACCCCCCGCGATTAATGAAAAACTGTTTTTT. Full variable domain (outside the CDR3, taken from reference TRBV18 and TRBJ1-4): NAGVMQNPRHLVRRRGQEARLRCSPMKGHSHVYWYRQLPEEGLKFMVYLQKENIIDESGMPKERFSAEFPKEGPSILRIQQVVRGDSAAYFCASSPPAINEKLFFGSGTQLSVL.

CDR3 coding DNA: TGCGCCAGCAGCCCAGGGATGGGGGAGACCCAGTACTTC. The encoded protein is CASSPGMGETQYF. The rearrangement uses TRBV5-1 and TRBJ2-5; weak D call: TRBD1 (5 bases). V was trimmed by 4 bases and J by 5 bases, leaving 12 bases between them. The CDR3 covers 13 residues. The germline gives CDR1 SGHRS, CDR2 YFSETQ.